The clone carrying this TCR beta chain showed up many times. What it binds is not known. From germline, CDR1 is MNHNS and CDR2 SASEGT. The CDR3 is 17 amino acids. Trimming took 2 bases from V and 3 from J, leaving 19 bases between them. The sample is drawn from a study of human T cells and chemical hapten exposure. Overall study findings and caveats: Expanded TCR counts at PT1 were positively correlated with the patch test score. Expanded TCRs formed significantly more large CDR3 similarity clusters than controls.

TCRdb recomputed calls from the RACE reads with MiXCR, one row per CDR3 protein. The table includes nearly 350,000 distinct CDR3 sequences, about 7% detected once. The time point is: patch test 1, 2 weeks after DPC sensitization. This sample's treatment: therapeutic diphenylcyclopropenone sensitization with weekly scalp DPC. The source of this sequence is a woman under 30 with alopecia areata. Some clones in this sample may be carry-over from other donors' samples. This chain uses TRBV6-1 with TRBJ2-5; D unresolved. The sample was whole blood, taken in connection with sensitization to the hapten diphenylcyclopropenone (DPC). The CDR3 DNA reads TGTGCCAGCAGTGAACGCTTTTTTGCCTTACCCGAAGAGACCCAGTACTTC. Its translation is CASSERFFALPEETQYF.